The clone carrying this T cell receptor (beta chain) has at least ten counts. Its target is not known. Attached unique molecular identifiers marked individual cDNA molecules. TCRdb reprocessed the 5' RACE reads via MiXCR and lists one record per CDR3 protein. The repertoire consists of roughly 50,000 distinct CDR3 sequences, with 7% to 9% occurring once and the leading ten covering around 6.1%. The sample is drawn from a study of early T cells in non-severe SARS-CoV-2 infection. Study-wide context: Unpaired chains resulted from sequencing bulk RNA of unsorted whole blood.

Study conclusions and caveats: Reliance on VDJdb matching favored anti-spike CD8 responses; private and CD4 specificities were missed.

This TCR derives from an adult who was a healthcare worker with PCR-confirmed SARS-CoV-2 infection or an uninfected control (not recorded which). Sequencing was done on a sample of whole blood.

The CDR3 DNA sequence: TGCAGTGCTAGAGGAGAGAGGGGCAGCTCCTACAATGAGCAGTTCTTC. This encodes CSARGERGSSYNEQFF. The gene calls are TRBV20-1 and TRBJ2-1; the D gene could be TRBD1 or TRBD2 (5 bases each). Germline CDR1 is DFQATT and CDR2 is SNEGSKA (reference sequence). V lost 1 base to trimming and J lost 0 bases, with 13 bases between them. The CDR3 runs to 16 residues.